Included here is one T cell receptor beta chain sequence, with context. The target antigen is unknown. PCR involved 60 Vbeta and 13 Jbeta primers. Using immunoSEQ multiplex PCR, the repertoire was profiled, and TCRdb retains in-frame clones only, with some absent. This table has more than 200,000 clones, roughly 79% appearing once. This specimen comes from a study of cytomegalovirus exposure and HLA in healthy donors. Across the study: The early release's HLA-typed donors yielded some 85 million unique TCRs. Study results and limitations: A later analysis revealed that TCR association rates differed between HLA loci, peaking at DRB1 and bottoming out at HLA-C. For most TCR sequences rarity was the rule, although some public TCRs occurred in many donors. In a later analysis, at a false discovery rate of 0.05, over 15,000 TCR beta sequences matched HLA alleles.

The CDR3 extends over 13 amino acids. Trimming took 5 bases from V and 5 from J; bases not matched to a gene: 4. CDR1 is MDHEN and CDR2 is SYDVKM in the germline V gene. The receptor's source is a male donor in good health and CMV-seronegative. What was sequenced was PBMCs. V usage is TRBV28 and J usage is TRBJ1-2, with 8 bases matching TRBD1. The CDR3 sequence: CASSRTGPYGYTF. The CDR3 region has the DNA TGTGCCAGCAGTCGGACAGGGCCATATGGCTACACCTTC.